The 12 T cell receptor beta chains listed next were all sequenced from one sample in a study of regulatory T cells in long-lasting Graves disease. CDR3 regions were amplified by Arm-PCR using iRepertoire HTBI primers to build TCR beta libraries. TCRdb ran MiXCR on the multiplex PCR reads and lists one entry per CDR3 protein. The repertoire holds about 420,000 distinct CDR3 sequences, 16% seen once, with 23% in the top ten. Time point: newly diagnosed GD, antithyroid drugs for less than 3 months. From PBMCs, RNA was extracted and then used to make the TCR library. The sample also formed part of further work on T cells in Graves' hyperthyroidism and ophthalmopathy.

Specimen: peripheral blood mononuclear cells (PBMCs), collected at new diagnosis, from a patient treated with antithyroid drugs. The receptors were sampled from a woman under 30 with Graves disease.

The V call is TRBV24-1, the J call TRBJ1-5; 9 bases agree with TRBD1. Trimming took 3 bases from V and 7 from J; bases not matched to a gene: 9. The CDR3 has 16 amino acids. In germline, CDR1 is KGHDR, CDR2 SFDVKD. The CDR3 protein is CATSDPGTGSGQPQHF. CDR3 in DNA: TGTGCCACCAGTGATCCCGGGACAGGGTCAGGGCAGCCCCAGCATTTT.

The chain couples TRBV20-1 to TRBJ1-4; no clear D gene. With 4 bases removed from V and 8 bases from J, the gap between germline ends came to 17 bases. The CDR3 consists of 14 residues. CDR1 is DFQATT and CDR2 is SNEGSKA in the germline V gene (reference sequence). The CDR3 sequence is CSAKPGSLGEKLFF. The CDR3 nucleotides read TGCAGTGCTAAGCCGGGATCACTCGGAGAAAAACTGTTTTTT.

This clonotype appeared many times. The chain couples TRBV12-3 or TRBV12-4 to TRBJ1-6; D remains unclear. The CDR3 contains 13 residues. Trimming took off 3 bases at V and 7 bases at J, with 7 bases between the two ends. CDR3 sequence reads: CASSLKINSPLHF. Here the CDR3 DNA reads TGTGCCAGCAGTTTGAAAATAAATTCACCCCTCCACTTT.

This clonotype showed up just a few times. CDR3 in amino acids: CASSQVMRVAKNIQYF. CDR3 bases: TGTGCCAGCAGCCAAGTTATGAGGGTAGCCAAAAACATTCAGTACTTC. The V gene is TRBV3-1, the J gene TRBJ2-4, with D tentatively TRBD2 (5 bases). Trimming removed 1 base from V and 0 bases from J, with 10 bases in between. The CDR3 has 16 residues. Germline values: CDR1 LGHDT, CDR2 YNNKEL (reference sequence).

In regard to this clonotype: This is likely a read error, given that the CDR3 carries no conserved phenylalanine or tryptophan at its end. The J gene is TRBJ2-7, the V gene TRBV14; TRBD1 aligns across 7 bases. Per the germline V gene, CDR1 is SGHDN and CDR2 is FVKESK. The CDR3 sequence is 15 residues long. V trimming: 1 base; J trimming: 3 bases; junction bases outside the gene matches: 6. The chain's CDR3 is CASSQAYRGYYEQYL. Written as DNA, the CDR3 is TGTGCCAGCAGCCAAGCCTACAGGGGATACTACGAGCAGTACCTC.

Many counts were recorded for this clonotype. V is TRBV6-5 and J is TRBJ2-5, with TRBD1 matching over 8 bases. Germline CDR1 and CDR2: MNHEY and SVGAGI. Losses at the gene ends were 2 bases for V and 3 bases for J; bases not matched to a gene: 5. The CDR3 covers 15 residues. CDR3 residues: CASSYAGGGKETQYF. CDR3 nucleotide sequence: TGTGCCAGCAGTTACGCAGGGGGCGGGAAAGAGACCCAGTACTTC.

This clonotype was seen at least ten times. Here the CDR3 reads CASTPSDNPYEQYF. CDR3 nucleotide sequence: TGTGCCAGCACCCCTTCAGACAATCCCTACGAGCAGTACTTC. This chain connects TRBV6-2 or TRBV6-3 to TRBJ2-7; D is ambiguous. Between the trimmed V and J ends, which lost 7 bases and 2 bases, there was a span of 15 bases. CDR3 length: 14 residues. Germline values: CDR1 MNHEY, CDR2 SVGEGT.

CDR3 protein: CSGLWGWGEKLFF. DNA for the CDR3: TGCAGCGGATTGTGGGGATGGGGAGAAAAACTGTTTTTT. The J gene is TRBJ1-4, the V gene TRBV29-1; no firm D call. There are 13 residues in the CDR3. V shed 7 bases and J shed 8 bases, with 17 bases lying between them. Germline CDR1 reads SQVTM; CDR2 reads ANQGSEA.

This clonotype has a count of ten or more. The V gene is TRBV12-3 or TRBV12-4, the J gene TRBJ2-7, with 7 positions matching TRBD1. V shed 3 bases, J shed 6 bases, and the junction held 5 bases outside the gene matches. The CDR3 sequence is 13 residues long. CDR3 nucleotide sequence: TGTGCCAGCAGTTTGAGGGGGCAGGGCGAGCAGTACTTC. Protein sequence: CASSLRGQGEQYF.

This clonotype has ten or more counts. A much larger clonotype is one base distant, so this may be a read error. CDR3 DNA: TGTGCCAGCAATTTCCCCTTAATGAACACTGAAGCTTTCTTT. Translated: CASNFPLMNTEAFF. The J gene is TRBJ1-1, the V gene TRBV28; D is unresolved. Germline V gives CDR1 MDHEN, CDR2 SYDVKM. There are 14 residues in the CDR3. V lost 7 bases and J lost 0, with 12 bases in between.

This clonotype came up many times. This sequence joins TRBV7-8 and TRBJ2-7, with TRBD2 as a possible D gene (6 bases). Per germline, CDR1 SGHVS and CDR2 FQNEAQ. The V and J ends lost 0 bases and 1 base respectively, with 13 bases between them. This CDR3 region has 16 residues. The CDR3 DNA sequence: TGTGCCAGCAGCTTAGCGCGGGGACCGCTATCCTACGAGCAGTACTTC. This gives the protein CASSLARGPLSYEQYF.

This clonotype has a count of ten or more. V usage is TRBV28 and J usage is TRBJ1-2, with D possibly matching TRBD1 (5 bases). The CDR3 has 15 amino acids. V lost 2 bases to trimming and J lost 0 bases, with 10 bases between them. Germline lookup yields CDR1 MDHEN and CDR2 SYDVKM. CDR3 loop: CASSLTGRTNYGYTF. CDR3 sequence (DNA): TGTGCCAGCAGTTTAACGGGACGGACTAACTATGGCTACACCTTC.